This T cell receptor beta chain originates from a study of blood T cells in healthy people across ages. Study-wide results and caveats: Researchers judged that diversity estimates from one million T cells fell short of true values. Long-lived donors had more naive CD4+ cells and higher diversity than aged donors.

Every donor provided roughly 10 milliliters of peripheral blood. A word on this clonotype: Its antigen is currently unknown.

Primed by a sample-barcoded 5' primer and a J-beta primer mix, a second PCR proceeded for about 6 to 12 cycles. TCRdb used MiXCR to reprocess the 5' RACE reads, holding one entry per CDR3 protein. The repertoire holds hundreds of thousands of distinct CDR3 sequences, with more than 45% as singletons. V lost 5 bases to trimming and J lost 2 bases, with 8 bases between them. This CDR3 is built from 13 residues. Per the germline V gene, CDR1 is LGHNA and CDR2 is YSLEER. The rearrangement uses TRBV4-3 and TRBJ2-3; D remains ambiguous. The clonotype was recovered from a man aged 30-40 years in good health. Sample: blood. The CDR3 coding sequence is TGCGCCAGCAGCGGCGGTCACACAGATACGCAGTATTTT. Amino acids: CASSGGHTDTQYF.